This T cell receptor beta chain stems from a study of OX40 agonist ivuxolimab in advanced cancers. General notes on the study: The costimulatory receptor OX40 (CD134) was targeted by ivuxolimab, a fully human IgG2 agonistic monoclonal antibody. Of the approximately 53 patients in dose escalation, about 20 had hepatocellular carcinoma, around 15 had melanoma, 9 had renal cell carcinoma and 9 had head and neck cancer. Partial responses occurred in three dose-escalation patients, of whom one had hepatocellular carcinoma and two had cutaneous melanoma. In the dose-escalation cohort, approximately 83% of patients were male, and the mean age was roughly 60 years with a range of roughly 20 to 79. Intravenous ivuxolimab was administered to patients every 2 weeks at six dose levels: 0.01, 0.1, 0.3, 1.5, 3 and 10 mg/kg. Prior anti-PD-1, anti-PD-L1 or anti-CTLA-4 therapy was permitted, and about 40% of dose-escalation patients had received checkpoint inhibitors. Peripheral TCRbeta sequencing aimed to test whether ivuxolimab altered TCR sequence diversity and caused clonal T-cell expansion. The paper reports the monotherapy dose-escalation portion (N of about 54 patients) of the phase I ivuxolimab trial.

The trial excluded patients who had a history of autoimmune disease or were on systemic immunosuppression. Peripheral blood for TCR sequencing was collected from all dose cohorts at baseline, on cycle 4 day 1, and on cycle 7 day 1. The samples were taken from a phase I, first-in-human, multicenter, open-label dose-escalation trial of ivuxolimab. The trial enrolled adults with locally advanced or metastatic head and neck squamous cell, hepatocellular, melanoma or renal cell carcinoma. Before TCR sequencing, CD4+ T cells and CD8+ T cells from peripheral blood were sorted into separate populations. For sequencing of the TCRbeta CDR3 region, genomic DNA was extracted from the sorted cells. TCRbeta CDR3 regions were sequenced using the immunoSEQ Assay. TCRdb's version of the immuneACCESS table is confined to in-frame rearrangements and falls short of the full clone set. An unresolved V gene accounts for under half of the shortfall where checked; the remainder is of unknown origin. The sample profile shows tens of thousands of clones; approximately 85% of them were found once. Roughly a tenth of the sample is taken by the ten largest.

The investigation overall reported the following: On average, CD8+ T cells showed more expanded clones than CD4+ T cells after ivuxolimab. Low levels of normalized T-cell clonal expansion were also seen in some nonresponding patients. At doses of 0.1 to 3.0 mg/kg, clonal expansion of both CD4+ and CD8+ blood T cells was observed from baseline to week 6. Antigen specificity was not determined for the clonally expanded peripheral T cells. Partial responders in the 0.1-3.0 mg/kg groups had among the lowest normalized peripheral clonal expansion, especially among CD8+ T cells.

A word on this clone: The antigen this receptor binds is unknown. No base quality values were provided; no much bigger clone lies one nucleotide off.

This clonotype was sampled from an adult with an advanced solid tumor such as melanoma, head and neck, liver or kidney cancer. Source: CD4+ or CD8+ T cells sorted from blood, taken in a trial of the OX40 agonist ivuxolimab.

For the CDR3, the sequence is CASSPKVVQRRGQETQYF. The nucleotide sequence reads TGTGCCAGCAGCCCCAAAGTAGTCCAGCGCAGGGGGCAGGAGACCCAGTACTTC. The rearranged segments are TRBV14 and TRBJ2-5; 8 central bases correspond to TRBD1. The CDR1 and CDR2 encoded by the germline V gene are SGHDN and FVKESK. Relative to germline, V is missing 4 bases and J is missing 5 bases, with 18 bases of the junction outside any gene match. From its cysteine to its phenylalanine, the CDR3 spans 18 amino acids. Of all the DNA, just the CDR3 is kept, 54 bases in frame from base 1.